Listed here are 6 T cell receptor beta chains from one sample, sequenced in a study of cytomegalovirus exposure and HLA in healthy donors. The PCR ran on 60 Vbeta and 13 Jbeta primers. Method: immunoSEQ multiplex PCR; TCRdb's copy keeps in-frame clones and lacks some. This table has around 130,000 clones, roughly four fifths appearing once. The material sequenced was PBMCs. Receptors were obtained from a male donor in good health and CMV-seropositive.

V usage is TRBV6-4 and J usage is TRBJ2-1; 7 bases map to TRBD1. CDR1 and CDR2 (germline): MRHNA, SNTAGT. The V segment lost 2 bases and the J segment 5 bases; nucleotides outside the gene matches: 3. The CDR3 spans 14 residues. The CDR3 DNA reads TGTGCCAGCAGTGACACAGGGGAGAACAATGAGCAGTTCTTC. As protein: CASSDTGENNEQFF.

This sequence joins TRBV28 and TRBJ2-5; D possibly corresponds to TRBD1 (5 bases). Per the germline V gene, CDR1 is MDHEN and CDR2 is SYDVKM. V was pared by 3 bases and J by 1 base, with 12 bases between. The CDR3 consists of 15 residues. The CDR3 DNA reads as TGTGCCAGCAGTTTGGCTGGGGCCGGCCAAGAGACCCAGTACTTC. Its translation is CASSLAGAGQETQYF.

The chain employs TRBV7-2 and TRBJ2-3; weak D call: TRBD2 (7 bases). CDR1 and CDR2 (germline): SGHTA, FQGNSA. The CDR3 consists of 15 residues. V shed 5 bases and J shed 4 bases, with 16 bases lying between them. In nucleotides, the CDR3 is TGTGCCAGCAGCCTTATCACAGGGAGGGCAGATACGCAGTATTTT. Its protein is CASSLITGRADTQYF.

This chain connects TRBV6-6 to TRBJ2-5; D call uncertain. The length of the CDR3 is 13 residues. CDR1 is MNHNY, CDR2 SVGAGI, per germline (reference sequence). V shed 0 bases and J shed 1 base, with 3 bases lying between them. The CDR3 sequence is CASSYSRQETQYF. Written as DNA, the CDR3 is TGTGCCAGCAGTTACTCGCGCCAAGAGACCCAGTACTTC.

The CDR3 is CASSRGGAADTQYF. CDR3 DNA sequence: TGTGCCAGCAGCCGAGGCGGGGCTGCTGATACGCAGTATTTT. The chain combines TRBV27 with TRBJ2-3; D is possibly TRBD2 (6 bases). Germline values: CDR1 MNHEY, CDR2 SMNVEV (reference sequence). The CDR3 is 14 residues long. Between the trimmed V and J ends, which lost 6 bases and 6 bases, there was a span of 16 bases.

CDR3 in amino acids: CASSAGTGGPDTQYF. DNA of the CDR3: TGTGCCAGTAGCGCCGGAACGGGAGGGCCGGATACGCAGTATTTT. The chain couples TRBV19 to TRBJ2-3; 8 bases are shared with TRBD2. This CDR3 region has 15 residues. Germline CDR1 and CDR2: LNHDA and SQIVND (reference sequence). V shed 6 bases, J shed 6 bases, and the junction held 11 bases outside the gene matches.